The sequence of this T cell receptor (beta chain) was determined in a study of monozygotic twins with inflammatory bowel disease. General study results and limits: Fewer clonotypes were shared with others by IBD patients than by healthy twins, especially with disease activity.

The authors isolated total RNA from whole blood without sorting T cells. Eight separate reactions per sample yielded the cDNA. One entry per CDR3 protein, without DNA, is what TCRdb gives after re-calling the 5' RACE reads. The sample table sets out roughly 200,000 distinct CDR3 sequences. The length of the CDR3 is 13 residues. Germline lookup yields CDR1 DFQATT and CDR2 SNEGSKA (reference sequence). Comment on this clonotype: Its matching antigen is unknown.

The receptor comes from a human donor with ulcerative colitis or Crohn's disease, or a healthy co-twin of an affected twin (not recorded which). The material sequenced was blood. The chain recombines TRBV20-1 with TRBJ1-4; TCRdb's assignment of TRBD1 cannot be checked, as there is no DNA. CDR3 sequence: CSARWGAGEKLFF.